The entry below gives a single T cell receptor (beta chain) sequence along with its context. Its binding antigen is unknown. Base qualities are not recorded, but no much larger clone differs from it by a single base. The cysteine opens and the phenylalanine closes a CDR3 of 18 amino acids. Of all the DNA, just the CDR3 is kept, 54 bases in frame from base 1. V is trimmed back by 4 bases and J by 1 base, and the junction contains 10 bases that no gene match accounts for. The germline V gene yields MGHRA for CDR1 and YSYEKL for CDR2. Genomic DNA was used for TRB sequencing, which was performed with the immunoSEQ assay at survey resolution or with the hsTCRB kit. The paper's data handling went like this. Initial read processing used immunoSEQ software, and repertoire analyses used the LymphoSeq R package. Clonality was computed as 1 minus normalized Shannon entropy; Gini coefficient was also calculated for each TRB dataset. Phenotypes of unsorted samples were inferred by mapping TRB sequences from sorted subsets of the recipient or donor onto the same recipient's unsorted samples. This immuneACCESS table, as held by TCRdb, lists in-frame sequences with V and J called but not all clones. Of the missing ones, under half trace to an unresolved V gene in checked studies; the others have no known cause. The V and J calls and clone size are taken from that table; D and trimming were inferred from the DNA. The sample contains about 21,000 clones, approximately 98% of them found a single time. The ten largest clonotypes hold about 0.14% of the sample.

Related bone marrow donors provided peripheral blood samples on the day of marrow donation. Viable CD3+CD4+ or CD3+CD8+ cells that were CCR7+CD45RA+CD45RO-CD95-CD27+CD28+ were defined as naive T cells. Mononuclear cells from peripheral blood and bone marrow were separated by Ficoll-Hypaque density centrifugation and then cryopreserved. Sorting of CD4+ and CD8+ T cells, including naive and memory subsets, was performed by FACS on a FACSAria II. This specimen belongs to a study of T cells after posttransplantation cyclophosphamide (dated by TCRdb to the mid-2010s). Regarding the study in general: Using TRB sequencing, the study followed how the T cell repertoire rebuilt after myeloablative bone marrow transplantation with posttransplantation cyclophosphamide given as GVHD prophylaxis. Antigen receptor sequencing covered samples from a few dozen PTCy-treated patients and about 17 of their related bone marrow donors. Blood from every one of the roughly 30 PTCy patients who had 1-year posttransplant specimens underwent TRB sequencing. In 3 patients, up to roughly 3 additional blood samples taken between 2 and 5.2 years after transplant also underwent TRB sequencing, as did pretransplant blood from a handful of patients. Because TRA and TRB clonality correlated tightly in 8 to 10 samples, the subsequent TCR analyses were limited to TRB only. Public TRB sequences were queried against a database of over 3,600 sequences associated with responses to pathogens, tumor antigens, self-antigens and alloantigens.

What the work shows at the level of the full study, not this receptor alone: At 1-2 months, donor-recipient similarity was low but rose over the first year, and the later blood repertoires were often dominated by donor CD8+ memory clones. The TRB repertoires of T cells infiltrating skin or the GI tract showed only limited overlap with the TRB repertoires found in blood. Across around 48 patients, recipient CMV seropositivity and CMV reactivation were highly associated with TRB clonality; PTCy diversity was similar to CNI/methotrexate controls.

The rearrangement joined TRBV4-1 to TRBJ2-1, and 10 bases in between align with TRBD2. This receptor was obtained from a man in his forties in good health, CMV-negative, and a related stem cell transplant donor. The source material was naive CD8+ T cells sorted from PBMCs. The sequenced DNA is TGCGCCAGCAGCCCTAACGCGGGACTAGCGACTTCCTACAATGAGCAGTTCTTC. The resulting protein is CASSPNAGLATSYNEQFF.